Shown below are 29 T cell receptor beta chains from a single sample sequenced in a study of Graves' ophthalmopathy and Graves' hyperthyroidism. Using RNA transcripts, the TCR beta CDR3 regions were amplified. An initial RT-PCR round employing HTBI primers preceded a second-round multiplex PCR. One entry per CDR3 protein results from TCRdb running MiXCR on the multiplex PCR reads. Of approximately 700,000 distinct CDR3 sequences in the sample, roughly 40% were seen once. Sequencing input: peripheral blood. Every receptor here comes from an adult man with Graves' ophthalmopathy.

Details on this clonotype: A much larger clone sits a single nucleotide away, making a read error possible. The gene calls are TRBV15 and TRBJ2-5; 7 bases match TRBD1. CDR1 is LNHNV, CDR2 YYDKDF, per germline (reference sequence). J gave up 5 bases and V 5 bases, and 14 bases lay outside the gene matches. CDR3 size: 16 residues. The CDR3 DNA reads TGTGCCACCAGCGGCCAAAAGAACAGGGGTTTGGAGACCCAGTACTTC. Its translation is CATSGQKNRGLETQYF.

This sequence joins TRBV11-2 and TRBJ2-5; 12 bases align to TRBD2. Germline V gene sequence: CDR1 SGHAT, CDR2 FQNNGV. CDR3 size: 16 residues. J was trimmed by 1 base and V by 5 bases; bases with no gene match: 5. CDR3 in DNA: TGTGCCAGCAGCCTAAAACTAGCGGGGGGCCAAGAGACCCAGTACTTC. Translated, it gives CASSLKLAGGQETQYF.

At least ten counts were recorded for this clonotype. The chain links TRBV12-3 or TRBV12-4 to TRBJ1-5; D is perhaps TRBD1 (5 bases). Between the trimmed V and J ends, which lost 2 bases and 2 bases, there was a span of 10 bases. The CDR3 totals 15 residues. The CDR3 nucleotides read TGTGCCAGCAGTTTATTATCAGGGCGCAATCAGCCCCAGCATTTT. This encodes CASSLLSGRNQPQHF.

V usage is TRBV14 and J usage is TRBJ1-1; D is unclear. V gave up 5 bases and J gave up 4 bases, with 14 bases separating them. This CDR3 has 14 residues. Germline CDR1 and CDR2: SGHDN and FVKESK. The CDR3 region has the DNA TGTGCCAGCAGCTCGATTGGGCAGACCACTGAAGCTTTCTTT. Protein product: CASSSIGQTTEAFF.

CDR3 DNA: TGTGCCAGCAGGACCCCAGGGGGGGAAGGCTACACCTTC. Translation: CASRTPGGEGYTF. This chain links TRBV25-1 with TRBJ1-2; 7 bases line up with TRBD1. CDR1 and CDR2 (germline): MGHDK, SYGVNS. Germline trimming cut 6 bases from V and 8 bases from J; bases unmatched to any gene: 9. This CDR3 region has 13 residues.

This chain uses TRBV19 with TRBJ1-5; TRBD1 might be the D (6 bases). The CDR3 spans 13 residues. V lost 5 bases to trimming and J lost 7 bases, with 12 bases between them. Germline CDR1 LNHDA, CDR2 SQIVND (reference sequence). The CDR3 bases are TGTGCCAGTAGTTTCAGGGGTAGACAGCCCCAGCATTTT. Translation gives CASSFRGRQPQHF.

This clonotype was found many times. The chain uses TRBV15 and TRBJ1-2, with unresolved D. V gave up 3 bases and J gave up 8 bases, with 16 bases separating them. The germline gives CDR1 LNHNV, CDR2 YYDKDF (reference sequence). The CDR3 loop spans 14 amino acids. CDR3 residues: CATSSKVAREGYTF. DNA of the CDR3: TGTGCCACCAGCAGTAAAGTGGCCCGAGAAGGCTACACCTTC.

The sample holds a few counts of this clonotype. The chain joins TRBV20-1 to TRBJ1-5; D gene unclear. The CDR3 spans 14 residues. Germline CDR1 DFQATT, CDR2 SNEGSKA (reference sequence). The V end lost 3 bases, the J end lost 0 bases, and 9 bases lay between the germline ends. The CDR3 sequence: CSARTPDSNQPQHF. Here the CDR3 DNA reads TGCAGTGCTAGGACCCCAGATAGCAATCAGCCCCAGCATTTT.

This clonotype was recorded a few times. The CDR3 sequence is CASSFVGFVDGEAFF. The CDR3 nucleotides read TGCGCCAGCAGCTTCGTTGGGTTTGTAGATGGTGAAGCTTTCTTT. The chain is built from TRBV5-1 and TRBJ1-1; D not resolved. This CDR3 region has 15 residues. Germline-derived CDR1 and CDR2 are SGHRS and YFSETQ. Trimming pared 2 bases from V and 7 bases from J, leaving 18 bases between. The full variable domain, its missing parts supplied by reference TRBV5-1 and TRBJ1-1, is KAGVTQTPRYLIKTRGQQVTLSCSPISGHRSVSWYQQTPGQGLQFLFEYFSETQRNKGNFPGRFSGRQFSNSRSEMNVSTLELGDSALYLCASSFVGFVDGEAFFGQGTRLTVV.

This clonotype was observed many times. The chain couples TRBV29-1 to TRBJ2-5; 7 nucleotides match TRBD1. Germline CDR1 SQVTM, CDR2 ANQGSEA. J gave up 6 bases and V 3 bases, and 4 bases lay outside the gene matches. The CDR3 loop spans 12 amino acids. For the CDR3, the DNA is TGCAGCGTTGATGAGGGGGCACAGACCCAGTACTTC. Protein sequence: CSVDEGAQTQYF.

This clonotype was seen only a few times. V gene TRBV2 combines with J gene TRBJ2-7; D unresolved. This CDR3 contains 13 residues. Germline loops: CDR1 SNHLY, CDR2 FYNNEI. Trimming pared 5 bases from V and 3 bases from J, leaving 11 bases between. DNA for the CDR3: TGTGCCAGCAGTTACCGTCCAAGCTACGAGCAGTACTTC. It codes for CASSYRPSYEQYF.

With respect to this clonotype: A much bigger clone sits one base away, suggesting this may be a read error. Lacking the conserved final phenylalanine or tryptophan, this CDR3 likely reflects a read error. The rearrangement joins TRBV15 to TRBJ2-7, with 8 positions matching TRBD1. Germline V lookup: CDR1 LNHNV, CDR2 YYDKDF (reference sequence). V dropped 3 bases and J dropped 7; count of bases not matched to a gene: 5. This CDR3 is 13 amino acids long. CDR3 bases: TGTGCCACCAGCAGTAGACAGGGGAAGGAGCAGTACCTC. Amino acids: CATSSRQGKEQYL.

Note on this clonotype: Relative to the germline gene, one junction end is altered; a read error may explain this. The chain has TRBV11-2 and TRBJ2-5; no firm D call. This CDR3 is built from 15 residues. Germline V gene lookup returns CDR1 SGHAT and CDR2 FQNNGV. As DNA, the CDR3 is TGCGCCAGCAGCTTGCGGTCCGCCGGCCAAGAGACCCAGTACTTC. Protein product: CASSLRSAGQETQYF.

This clonotype showed up just once. It may be a read error: a sequence one base away is much more abundant. As DNA, the CDR3 is TGCAGTGCTAGAGGGACAGGGGGCGGGGAGACCCAGTACTTC. The encoded protein is CSARGTGGGETQYF. This chain connects TRBV20-1 to TRBJ2-5; 11 bases line up with TRBD1. The CDR3 covers 14 residues. V shed 1 base and J 5 bases; nucleotides not matched to a gene: 3. Germline V gene sequence: CDR1 DFQATT, CDR2 SNEGSKA (reference sequence).

This clonotype occurred many times. The chain joins TRBV2 to TRBJ1-3; TRBD1 matches 7 bases. This CDR3 has 17 residues. From germline, CDR1 is SNHLY and CDR2 FYNNEI. V dropped 6 bases and J dropped 3; count of bases not matched to a gene: 14. CDR3 loop: CASSPFNRDSNGNTIYF. The CDR3 DNA sequence: TGTGCCAGCAGCCCATTTAACCGGGACAGCAATGGAAACACCATATATTTT.

This clonotype was found many times. The J gene is TRBJ2-5, the V gene TRBV15; possibly TRBD1 for D (6 bases). V shed 5 bases and J shed 5 bases, with 18 bases lying between them. The CDR3 consists of 15 residues. Germline loops: CDR1 LNHNV, CDR2 YYDKDF (reference sequence). CDR3 protein: CATSLRAGAGETQYF. The CDR3 nucleotides are TGTGCCACCAGCCTTCGGGCAGGGGCCGGGGAGACCCAGTACTTC. Full variable domain (remainder filled in from reference TRBV15 and TRBJ2-5): DAMVIQNPRYQVTQFGKPVTLSCSQTLNHNVMYWYQQKSSQAPKLLFHYYDKDFNNEADTPDNFQSRRPNTSFCFLDIRSPGLGDTAMYLCATSLRAGAGETQYFGPGTRLLVL.

This clonotype has at least ten counts. The rearrangement joins TRBV10-3 to TRBJ1-3; unclear D gene. The CDR3 sequence is 15 residues long. Trimming stripped 2 bases from V and 0 bases from J, with 8 bases between. Germline-derived CDR1 and CDR2 are ENHRY and SYGVKD. In nucleotides, the CDR3 is TGTGCCATCAGTGAGGACGGGTTCTCTGGAAACACCATATATTTT. This encodes CAISEDGFSGNTIYF.

The chain links TRBV25-1 to TRBJ2-2, with D maybe TRBD1 (5 bases). CDR1 is MGHDK and CDR2 is SYGVNS in the germline V gene. The CDR3 has 13 amino acids. V lost 8 bases, J lost 8 bases, and 15 bases lay in between. CDR3 DNA sequence: TGTGCCAGCTTGACCATCCAGGGAGGGGAGCTGTTTTTT. Translation: CASLTIQGGELFF.

This clonotype was observed many times. The V and J genes are TRBV7-2 and TRBJ2-7; tentatively, D is TRBD2 (6 bases). This CDR3 is 15 amino acids long. CDR1 and CDR2 (germline): SGHTA, FQGNSA. V was pared by 0 bases and J by 2 bases, with 11 bases between. The CDR3 bases are TGTGCCAGCAGCTTAGCGGGACTCTCCACCTACGAGCAGTACTTC. Its protein is CASSLAGLSTYEQYF.

This clonotype was observed at least ten times. The V call is TRBV11-2, the J call TRBJ1-3; no reliable D call. Trimming took 5 bases from V and 4 from J, leaving 9 bases between them. The CDR3 extends over 13 amino acids. Per germline, CDR1 SGHAT and CDR2 FQNNGV. The CDR3, as DNA: TGTGCCAGCAGCAGGGATTGGGGAAACACCATATATTTT. It specifies CASSRDWGNTIYF.

This clonotype has ten or more counts. The V and J genes are TRBV29-1 and TRBJ2-7; 10 nucleotides line up with TRBD2. There are 15 residues in the CDR3. Per germline, CDR1 SQVTM and CDR2 ANQGSEA. The V gene end was trimmed by 2 bases and the J gene end by 5 bases; junction bases not matched to a gene: 9. The CDR3 loop is CSVELPLAGVNEQYF. CDR3 sequence (DNA): TGCAGCGTTGAATTGCCCCTAGCGGGAGTAAACGAGCAGTACTTC.

As regards this clonotype: The junction departs from germline at one end; a sequencing error may be responsible. The V gene is TRBV7-9, the J gene TRBJ1-5; no clear D gene. Looked up from germline, CDR1 is SEHNR and CDR2 is FQNEAQ (reference sequence). The CDR3 is 15 residues long. CDR3: CASSQLTGRNQPQHF. In DNA form, the CDR3 reads TGCGCCAGCAGCCAGCTCACGGGCAGGAATCAGCCCCAGCATTTT.

The rearrangement joins TRBV15 to TRBJ2-7; D not resolved. The V gene lost 4 bases and the J gene lost 9 bases, with 4 bases spanning the gap. The germline gives CDR1 LNHNV, CDR2 YYDKDF (reference sequence). The CDR3 contains 9 residues. The CDR3 sequence: CATSTGQYF. DNA for the CDR3: TGTGCCACCAGCACCGGGCAGTACTTC.

This clonotype was recorded many times. The V call is TRBV29-1, the J call TRBJ2-5; 11 bases are a match to TRBD2. The CDR3 runs 13 residues. Germline V gene lookup returns CDR1 SQVTM and CDR2 ANQGSEA. The CDR3 DNA reads as TGCAGTACTAGCGGGGGAATCCAAGAGACCCAGTACTTC. Protein: CSTSGGIQETQYF.

V is TRBV5-6 and J is TRBJ1-1; no reliable D call. The V gene's germline CDR1 is SGHDT and CDR2 YYEEEE. The CDR3 length is 14 residues. V lost 6 bases and J lost 0, with 12 bases in between. In DNA form, the CDR3 reads TGTGCCAGCAACCCTGGACCGTTGAACACTGAAGCTTTCTTT. Protein product: CASNPGPLNTEAFF.

In its sample, this clonotype was seen once. As the CDR3 is not closed by the conserved phenylalanine or tryptophan, this likely results from a read error. V is TRBV15 and J is TRBJ1-2; D is perhaps TRBD1 (6 bases). V was pared by 1 base and J by 8 bases, with 17 bases between. The CDR3 is 15 amino acids. Germline CDR1 LNHNV, CDR2 YYDKDF (reference sequence). The CDR3 DNA follows: TGTGCCACCAGCAGAGGGACAGCGGGGTCTGGGGGCTACACCCTC. Its translation: CATSRGTAGSGGYTL.

The gene calls are TRBV19 and TRBJ1-3; D possibly corresponds to TRBD1 (6 bases). Trimming took 4 bases from V and 3 from J, leaving 10 bases between them. The CDR3 has 14 residues. Germline CDR1 and CDR2: LNHDA and SQIVND (reference sequence). CDR3 nucleotides: TGTGCCAGTAGTAAAGGGGGGCTTGGAAACACCATATATTTT. Residues: CASSKGGLGNTIYF.

CDR3: CSVEWGGANTEAFF. CDR3 bases: TGCAGCGTTGAATGGGGGGGAGCGAACACTGAAGCTTTCTTT. The rearrangement joins TRBV29-1 to TRBJ1-1; possible D gene TRBD1, 5 bases. The germline gives CDR1 SQVTM, CDR2 ANQGSEA. V dropped 2 bases and J dropped 1 base, with 11 bases sitting between them. The CDR3 is 14 amino acids.

V is TRBV20-1 and J is TRBJ1-4; a possible D gene is TRBD1 (6 bases). Germline V lookup: CDR1 DFQATT, CDR2 SNEGSKA (reference sequence). The CDR3 totals 15 residues. Deletions cut 0 bases from V and 9 bases from J, with 17 bases between. The CDR3 coding sequence is TGCAGTGCTAGAGACCCACAGGGTGTGGGAAAAAAACTGTTTTTT. The encoded protein is CSARDPQGVGKKLFF.